In its sample, the clone carrying this TCR beta chain was seen once. The data were obtained in a study of blood T cell repertoires in COVID-19. TCRdb keeps only in-frame clones here, not all; method: immunoSEQ multiplex PCR. The repertoire holds around 270,000 clones, with under 85% as singletons. The sequenced sample was peripheral blood. The TCR comes from a human donor with COVID-19, enrolled during active disease. The donor label of this sample is uncertain.

CDR3 loop: CASSAPGLAGGELFF. DNA of the CDR3: TGTGCCAGCAGCGCGCCGGGACTAGCGGGCGGGGAGCTGTTTTTT. The chain has TRBV9 and TRBJ2-2; 12 positions match TRBD2. The CDR3 covers 15 residues. CDR1 SGDLS and CDR2 YYNGEE come from the germline V gene. The ends lost 3 bases at V and 7 bases at J; junction bases unmatched: 4.